The rows below give T cell receptor beta chains drawn from one sample of a study of spatial heterogeneity in lung cancer. TCRdb analysed the 5' RACE reads with MiXCR anew, one entry per CDR3 protein. This table holds roughly 5,000 distinct CDR3 sequences, about 8% found once. The material sequenced was lung tumor tissue, taken at surgery. These receptors were obtained from a female donor with early-stage non-small cell lung cancer. Each CDR3 is given with its conserved first and last residue. Fields, in order: J gene, V gene, clone size, D gene, CDR3 protein, CDR3 DNA. D genes are given only for firm matches. Clone size is stated in some rows and not others, as once, few, many or a class when expanded.

TRBJ2-5	TRBV7-2	many	.	CASKVYQTQYF	TGTGCCAGCAAAGTATATCAGACCCAGTACTTC
TRBJ1-2	TRBV4-1	medium-sized	.	CASSSGDAPGGYTF	TGCGCCAGCAGCTCGGGTGACGCCCCGGGTGGCTACACCTTC
TRBJ1-1	TRBV6-5	few	.	CASSWGRVTEAFF	TGTGCCAGCAGTTGGGGCAGGGTTACTGAAGCTTTCTTT
TRBJ2-4	TRBV30	medium-sized	TRBD1	CAWSSKQGIGNIQYF	TGTGCCTGGAGTTCGAAACAGGGGATAGGGAACATTCAGTACTTC
TRBJ2-1	TRBV5-4	many	.	CASTRTLSYNEQFF	TGTGCCAGCACCCGGACTCTATCCTACAATGAGCAGTTCTTC
TRBJ1-2	TRBV5-1	many	.	CASSLQASQGYGYTF	TGCGCCAGCAGCCTCCAGGCCTCCCAAGGCTATGGCTACACCTTC
TRBJ1-5	TRBV4-2	medium-sized	.	CASSQDPNQPQHF	TGTGCCAGCAGCCAAGATCCCAATCAGCCCCAGCATTTT
TRBJ1-2	TRBV4-3	many	.	CASSQDFEGMEEQGYTF	TGCGCCAGCAGCCAAGATTTTGAGGGTATGGAGGAGCAGGGCTACACCTTC
TRBJ2-3	TRBV9	.	TRBD2	CASSATSGKSDTQYF	TGTGCCAGCAGCGCGACTAGCGGGAAATCAGATACGCAGTATTTT
TRBJ1-5	TRBV12-3/TRBV12-4	many	TRBD1	CASSSGTGDYSNQPQHF	TGTGCCAGCAGTTCGGGGACAGGAGACTATAGCAATCAGCCCCAGCATTTT
TRBJ1-1	TRBV7-2	many	TRBD1	CASSRQGRNTEAFF	TGTGCCAGCAGCCGACAGGGAAGAAACACTGAAGCTTTCTTT
TRBJ2-1	TRBV5-6	.	TRBD2	CASSFRSGTKYNEQFF	TGTGCCAGCAGCTTCAGGTCGGGGACTAAGTACAATGAGCAGTTCTTC
TRBJ2-1	TRBV27	.	.	CASSLIGPSYNEQFF	TGTGCCAGCAGTTTAATAGGGCCCTCCTACAATGAGCAGTTCTTC
TRBJ2-5	TRBV12-3/TRBV12-4	.	.	CASSLAETQYF	TGTGCCAGCAGTTTAGCAGAGACCCAGTACTTC
TRBJ2-2	TRBV7-3	medium-sized	TRBD1	CASSLGTGSGELFF	TGTGCCAGCAGCTTAGGGACAGGGTCCGGGGAGCTGTTTTTT
TRBJ2-3	TRBV7-9	many	.	CASERSGLTTDTQYF	TGTGCCAGCGAACGTAGCGGTCTTACCACAGATACGCAGTATTTT
TRBJ2-7	TRBV6-2/TRBV6-3	many	TRBD2	CASVRGSSYEQYF	TGTGCCAGCGTACGCGGGAGTTCCTACGAGCAGTACTTC
TRBJ2-2	TRBV4-3	few	.	CASSQDDGGRELFF	TGCGCCAGCAGCCAAGATGACGGAGGTCGGGAGCTGTTTTTT
TRBJ1-1	TRBV4-1	.	.	CASSLPSNTEAFF	TGCGCCAGCAGCCTACCGTCGAACACTGAAGCTTTCTTT
TRBJ2-3	TRBV27	medium-sized	TRBD2	CASSFSGRATDTQYF	TGTGCCAGCAGTTTTAGCGGGAGGGCGACAGATACGCAGTATTTT
TRBJ2-2	TRBV7-6	many	.	CASSLGPGAGELFF	TGTGCCAGCAGCTTAGGACCCGGAGCCGGGGAGCTGTTTTTT
TRBJ2-6	TRBV5-1	medium-sized	.	CASRGSGANVLTF	TGCGCCAGCAGGGGCTCTGGGGCCAACGTCCTGACTTTC
TRBJ2-3	TRBV6-5	many	.	CASTSSGAPTDTQYF	TGTGCCAGCACCAGTTCGGGGGCACCCACAGATACGCAGTATTTT
TRBJ2-3	TRBV6-2/TRBV6-3	medium-sized	.	CASSPSGRTDTQYF	TGTGCCAGCAGCCCAAGCGGGCGCACAGATACGCAGTATTTT
TRBJ2-1	TRBV5-1	many	TRBD2	CASSSPSAGTTVQSNEQFF	TGCGCCAGCAGTTCGCCCTCAGCCGGGACTACGGTTCAATCCAATGAGCAGTTCTTC
TRBJ2-1	TRBV7-9	many	TRBD1	CASRRGTGTHEQFF	TGTGCCAGCAGAAGAGGGACAGGGACCCATGAGCAGTTCTTC
TRBJ1-2	TRBV6-1	medium-sized	.	CASSSTVHYGYTF	TGTGCCAGCAGCTCGACCGTTCACTATGGCTACACCTTC
TRBJ2-3	TRBV27	medium-sized	TRBD1	CASRGPGDTQYF	TGTGCAAGCAGGGGGCCGGGAGATACGCAGTATTTT
TRBJ2-1	TRBV6-6	medium-sized	.	CASSYSGGSYNEQFF	TGTGCCAGCAGTTACTCGGGGGGCTCCTACAATGAGCAGTTCTTC
TRBJ2-7	TRBV6-1	.	.	CASSVSTGSYERQYF	TGTGCCAGCAGTGTAAGTACAGGCAGCTACGAGCGGCAGTACTTC
TRBJ1-2	TRBV7-6	.	TRBD1	CASSSGTDGYTF	TGTGCCAGCAGCTCCGGGACAGATGGCTACACCTTC
TRBJ1-4	TRBV19	medium-sized	.	CASTDGSTNEKLFF	TGTGCCAGTACGGACGGATCAACTAATGAAAAACTGTTTTTT
TRBJ2-1	TRBV6-2/TRBV6-3	many	TRBD2	CASSGTSGRYNEQFF	TGTGCCAGCAGTGGGACTAGCGGGAGGTACAATGAGCAGTTCTTC
TRBJ1-2	TRBV5-5	medium-sized	.	CASRYPGDYGYTF	TGTGCCAGCAGATATCCAGGGGACTATGGCTACACCTTC
TRBJ1-3	TRBV3-1	.	.	CASSQGAGGSGNTIYF	TGTGCCAGCAGCCAAGGAGCGGGGGGGTCTGGAAACACCATATATTTT
TRBJ2-2	TRBV11-3	medium-sized	.	CASSSTPDKPNTGELFF	TGTGCCAGCAGCTCGACCCCGGACAAACCGAACACCGGGGAGCTGTTTTTT
TRBJ2-1	TRBV20-1	many	.	CSARTLIEQFF	TGCAGTGCTAGAACCCTAATTGAGCAGTTCTTC
TRBJ2-1	TRBV19	.	.	CASSLTLGGGICNEQFF	TGTGCCAGTAGTTTGACCTTGGGGGGCGGGATCTGCAATGAGCAGTTCTTC